These 29 T cell receptor beta chains were sequenced from one sample in a study of blood T cell repertoires in COVID-19. Generated by immunoSEQ multiplex PCR, the TCRdb table keeps only in-frame clones and is missing some. The table shows tens of thousands of clones, with 75% to 85% occurring only once. Sample: peripheral blood. The source is a human donor in a cohort sampled during active COVID-19.

The V call is TRBV4-3, the J call TRBJ2-1; 10 bases align to TRBD2. Germline trimming cut 3 bases from V and 5 bases from J; bases unmatched to any gene: 4. The CDR3 consists of 15 residues. Germline lookup yields CDR1 LGHNA and CDR2 YSLEER. Here the CDR3 DNA reads TGCGCCAGCAGCCACGGACTAGCGGAAAACAATGAGCAGTTCTTC. It encodes CASSHGLAENNEQFF.

The chain uses TRBV19 and TRBJ2-1, with 10 bases aligning to TRBD2. The CDR3 has 16 residues. V lost 9 bases and J lost 4; bases outside the gene matches: 12. CDR1 and CDR2 from the germline V gene are LNHDA and SQIVND (reference sequence). CDR3 sequence reads: CASRAFSGRPYNEQFF. The CDR3 region has the DNA TGTGCCAGCCGAGCCTTTAGCGGGAGGCCATACAATGAGCAGTTCTTC.

The CDR3 reads CATKRGTGAGQPQHF. CDR3 DNA: TGTGCCACCAAAAGGGGGACAGGGGCGGGTCAGCCCCAGCATTTT. The rearrangement joins TRBV6-5 to TRBJ1-5; 10 nucleotides agree with TRBD1. Unmatched junction bases numbered 12, after V lost 10 bases and J lost 6 bases. From germline, CDR1 is MNHEY and CDR2 SVGAGI. The length of the CDR3 is 15 residues.

The gene calls are TRBV5-1 and TRBJ2-1; 7 positions agree with TRBD2. Germline loops: CDR1 SGHRS, CDR2 YFSETQ. This CDR3 spans 17 amino acids. J gave up 0 bases and V 4 bases, and 10 bases lay outside the gene matches. For the CDR3, the DNA is TGCGCCAGCAGCCCATCGACTAGCCTGAGCTCCTACAATGAGCAGTTCTTC. It is translated as CASSPSTSLSSYNEQFF.

The chain has TRBV19 and TRBJ2-7; 9 bases fit TRBD1. V lost 3 bases, J lost 6 bases, and 3 bases stayed unmatched. The CDR3 extends over 13 amino acids. Germline V lookup: CDR1 LNHDA, CDR2 SQIVND (reference sequence). The CDR3 DNA follows: TGTGCCAGTAGTATGGGGACAGGGCCCGAGCAGTACTTC. Translating it yields CASSMGTGPEQYF.

V is TRBV27 and J is TRBJ2-1; 13 positions match TRBD2. CDR1 is MNHEY, CDR2 SMNVEV, per germline (reference sequence). This CDR3 has 14 amino acids. V shed 6 bases, J shed 5 bases, and the junction held 1 base outside the gene matches. For the CDR3, the DNA is TGTGCCAGCAGGGGACTAGCGGGGAACAATGAGCAGTTCTTC. Translating it yields CASRGLAGNNEQFF.

This clone showed up just a few times. V usage is TRBV14 and J usage is TRBJ2-5, with 8 bases lining up with TRBD1. J lost 4 bases, V lost 6 bases, and 10 bases had no gene match. CDR1 is SGHDN, CDR2 FVKESK, per germline. CDR3 length: 15 residues. The CDR3 bases are TGTGCCAGCAGACCCCGAGGACAGGGTCGAGAGACCCAGTACTTC. This encodes CASRPRGQGRETQYF.

The chain has TRBV5-8 and TRBJ2-3; 7 bases are shared with TRBD2. The germline V gene encodes CDR1 SGHTS and CDR2 YDEGEE. V gave up 4 bases and J gave up 0 bases; unmatched junction bases: 5. The CDR3 is 15 amino acids. The DNA for the CDR3 is TGTGCCAGCAGCAAGGGACTATTGAGCACAGATACGCAGTATTTT. It codes for CASSKGLLSTDTQYF.

The V call is TRBV29-1, the J call TRBJ1-2; 10 bases agree with TRBD1. V trimming: 3 bases; J trimming: 1 base; junction bases outside the gene matches: 8. The germline V gene has CDR1 SQVTM and CDR2 ANQGSEA. The CDR3 contains 16 residues. DNA of the CDR3: TGCAGCGTTGATACTAGACAGGGGGCTTTTAACTATGGCTACACCTTC. This codes for CSVDTRQGAFNYGYTF.

This CDR3 reads CASSPLSRAARAGELFF. For the CDR3, the DNA is TGTGCCAGCAGCCCCCTATCCCGAGCGGCGCGGGCCGGGGAGCTGTTTTTT. The J gene is TRBJ2-2, the V gene TRBV5-5, with D possibly being TRBD2 (5 bases). The V gene's germline CDR1 is SGHKS and CDR2 YYEKEE (reference sequence). The V and J ends lost 4 bases and 6 bases respectively, with 22 bases between them. The CDR3 is made up of 17 amino acids.

The chain uses TRBV7-9 and TRBJ2-5; perhaps TRBD2 as D (5 bases). The germline V gene has CDR1 SEHNR and CDR2 FQNEAQ (reference sequence). V shed 2 bases and J shed 1 base, with 8 bases lying between them. The CDR3 runs to 14 residues. For the CDR3, the DNA is TGTGCCAGCAGCTTATTAGCGACCCAAGAGACCCAGTACTTC. Its protein is CASSLLATQETQYF.

This clone was observed a single time. The genes are TRBV7-6 and TRBJ2-7; tentatively, D is TRBD1 (6 bases). Germline lookup yields CDR1 SGHVS and CDR2 FNYEAQ. The ends were cut back, 1 base at V and 2 bases at J, with 9 bases in the middle. The CDR3 contains 14 residues. The CDR3 DNA is TGTGCCAGCAGCTTAGGGACAGTACCCTACGAGCAGTACTTC. Translated: CASSLGTVPYEQYF.

The chain carries TRBV28 and TRBJ2-1, with 9 bases fitting TRBD1. CDR1 and CDR2 from the germline V gene are MDHEN and SYDVKM. CDR3 length: 15 residues. V shed 7 bases, J shed 4 bases, and the junction held 8 bases outside the gene matches. The CDR3: CASNSRDRVYNEQFF. CDR3 nucleotide sequence: TGTGCCAGCAACTCCCGGGACAGGGTTTACAATGAGCAGTTCTTC.

The chain couples TRBV19 to TRBJ1-2, with 10 bases identical to TRBD1. Germline V CDR1 and CDR2: LNHDA, SQIVND (reference sequence). V was clipped by 5 bases and J by 6 bases; unmatched bases: 15. The CDR3 totals 17 residues. CDR3 sequence reads: CASSPAGTGAFFDGYTF. CDR3 DNA: TGTGCCAGTAGTCCCGCCGGGACAGGGGCATTCTTCGATGGCTACACCTTC.

V and J are TRBV24-1 and TRBJ2-5; 12 bases agree with TRBD2. Losses at the gene ends were 1 base for V and 0 bases for J; bases not matched to a gene: 20. This CDR3 comprises 23 residues. Per germline, CDR1 KGHDR and CDR2 SFDVKD. As DNA, the CDR3 is TGTGCCACCAGTGATTTATCCCGCTCCAGTATCCTAGCGGGAGGGTCGTACCAAGAGACCCAGTACTTC. This gives the protein CATSDLSRSSILAGGSYQETQYF.

The CDR3 nucleotides are TGTGCCAGCAGTCCGCGGACAGGGGGGAACACTGAAGCTTTCTTT. Its translation is CASSPRTGGNTEAFF. This rearrangement joins TRBV6-5 to TRBJ1-1; TRBD1 agrees at 10 bases. This CDR3 has 15 residues. V gave up 5 bases and J gave up 1 base; unmatched junction bases: 4. Germline CDR1 reads MNHEY; CDR2 reads SVGAGI.

V is TRBV5-1 and J is TRBJ2-3, with 13 bases fitting TRBD2. Germline lookup yields CDR1 SGHRS and CDR2 YFSETQ. CDR3 length: 16 amino acids. V shed 1 base, J shed 4 bases, and the junction held 3 bases outside the gene matches. The CDR3 nucleotides read TGCGCCAGCAGCTTGCCAGGACTAGCGGGAGCAGATACGCAGTATTTT. This translates into CASSLPGLAGADTQYF. The whole variable domain, filled in from reference TRBV5-1 and TRBJ2-3, reads KAGVTQTPRYLIKTRGQQVTLSCSPISGHRSVSWYQQTPGQGLQFLFEYFSETQRNKGNFPGRFSGRQFSNSRSEMNVSTLELGDSALYLCASSLPGLAGADTQYFGPGTRLTVL.

By proportion, this clone is medium-sized (0.01 to 0.1%). Other DNA sequences of this sample code for an identical CDR3. The V gene is TRBV4-1, the J gene TRBJ2-3; maybe TRBD2 (5 bases). Deletions cut 5 bases from V and 6 bases from J, with 9 bases between. CDR3 length: 12 residues. Per germline, CDR1 MGHRA and CDR2 YSYEKL. For the CDR3, the DNA is TGCGCCAGCAGCGACCGAGGGGATACGCAGTATTTT. This sequence encodes CASSDRGDTQYF.

The DNA for the CDR3 is TGTGCCAGCGAAGAGGCCCCCGGGGCTAGCGGGAGTAGTCACACAGATACGCAGTATTTT. This sequence encodes CASEEAPGASGSSHTDTQYF. The rearrangement links TRBV2 to TRBJ2-3; 10 nucleotides agree with TRBD2. Germline-derived CDR1 and CDR2 are SNHLY and FYNNEI. The CDR3 contains 20 residues. After removal of 8 bases from V and 2 bases from J, the junction contained 22 bases not matched to a gene.

The J gene is TRBJ2-2, the V gene TRBV7-6; tentatively, D is TRBD2 (6 bases). The CDR3 has 14 amino acids. Germline V gives CDR1 SGHVS, CDR2 FNYEAQ. V lost 6 bases and J 3 bases, leaving 11 bases between the germline ends. As DNA, the CDR3 is TGTGCCAGCAGTACCACGGGGGACACCGGGGAGCTGTTTTTT. Translating gives CASSTTGDTGELFF. The entire variable domain, with the rest obtained from reference TRBV7-6 and TRBJ2-2, is as follows: GAGVSQSPRYKVTKRGQDVALRCDPISGHVSLYWYRQALGQGPEFLTYFNYEAQQDKSGLPNDRFSAERPEGSISTLTIQRTEQRDSAMYRCASSTTGDTGELFFGEGSRLTVL.

The chain has TRBV7-2 and TRBJ2-7; 7 nucleotides agree with TRBD2. With 3 bases clipped from V and 5 bases from J, the junction kept 4 bases outside the gene matches. The CDR3 covers 13 residues. Germline CDR1 SGHTA, CDR2 FQGNSA. The DNA of the CDR3 is TGTGCCAGCAGCTTTCCCACTAGCGACGAGCAGTACTTC. The encoded protein is CASSFPTSDEQYF.

The gene calls are TRBV2 and TRBJ1-1; D unclear. CDR3 length: 15 amino acids. The germline gives CDR1 SNHLY, CDR2 FYNNEI. Trimming stripped 1 base from V and 0 bases from J, with 9 bases between. CDR3: CASSEGSQVNTEAFF. CDR3 in DNA: TGTGCCAGCAGTGAAGGATCCCAGGTGAACACTGAAGCTTTCTTT.

The CDR3 nucleotides are TGTGCCAGCAGCTTGTCTACTAGCGGGAGTGTTTCGGGTGAGCAGTTCTTC. Translated, it gives CASSLSTSGSVSGEQFF. The rearrangement uses TRBV11-2 and TRBJ2-1, with TRBD2 matching 11 bases. Germline CDR1 and CDR2: SGHAT and FQNNGV. This CDR3 contains 17 residues. Unmatched junction bases numbered 13, after V lost 3 bases and J lost 9 bases. Full variable domain (remainder filled in from reference TRBV11-2 and TRBJ2-1): EAGVAQSPRYKIIEKRQSVAFWCNPISGHATLYWYQQILGQGPKLLIQFQNNGVVDDSQLPKDRFSAERLKGVDSTLKIQPAKLEDSAVYLCASSLSTSGSVSGEQFFGPGTRLTVL.

This chain links TRBV5-1 with TRBJ2-7; 9 bases fit TRBD1. Trimming at V came to 1 base and at J to 6 bases, leaving 11 bases not matched to a gene. Germline CDR1 SGHRS, CDR2 YFSETQ. The CDR3 length is 16 residues. The CDR3 nucleotides are TGCGCCAGCAGCTTGCCGTCCGGACAGGGGTCGGTCGAGCAGTACTTC. Protein sequence: CASSLPSGQGSVEQYF.

V gene TRBV7-8 combines with J gene TRBJ1-1; tentative D call: TRBD1 (5 bases). This CDR3 region has 14 residues. Germline values: CDR1 SGHVS, CDR2 FQNEAQ. The V and J ends lost 9 bases and 3 bases respectively, with 17 bases between them. CDR3 DNA: TGTGCCAGTTCAGACGCAGGGTGGGACACTGAAGCTTTCTTT. It translates to CASSDAGWDTEAFF.

The V gene is TRBV4-2, the J gene TRBJ1-3; a weak D match, TRBD1 (5 bases). The CDR3 is made up of 15 amino acids. Between the trimmed V and J ends, which lost 1 base and 3 bases, there was a span of 10 bases. Per germline, CDR1 LGHNA and CDR2 YNFKEQ. Here the CDR3 reads CASSQGGGDGNTIYF. DNA for the CDR3: TGTGCCAGCAGCCAAGGAGGAGGGGATGGAAACACCATATATTTT.

The sample holds a few counts of this clone. The V call is TRBV5-1, the J call TRBJ1-6, with D uncertain. This CDR3 comprises 16 residues. Trimming cost V 1 base and J 0 bases, with 8 bases left between them. Germline assignment: CDR1 SGHRS and CDR2 YFSETQ. In nucleotides, the CDR3 is TGCGCCAGCAGCTTGTCTGGGAGCTCCTATAATTCACCCCTCCACTTT. This sequence encodes CASSLSGSSYNSPLHF.

The chain has TRBV29-1 and TRBJ1-1, with 9 nucleotides matching TRBD1. The germline V gene has CDR1 SQVTM and CDR2 ANQGSEA. V shed 7 bases and J 2 bases; nucleotides not matched to a gene: 8. This CDR3 has 14 amino acids. The CDR3 bases are TGCAGCGCCAGACAGGGGGGCCTTAACACTGAAGCTTTCTTT. Translation: CSARQGGLNTEAFF.

This clone was observed a single time. The rearrangement links TRBV4-3 to TRBJ2-5; 15 positions agree with TRBD2. The CDR3 contains 17 residues. Trimming took 4 bases from V and 5 from J; bases not matched to a gene: 8. Germline CDR1 LGHNA, CDR2 YSLEER. Written as DNA, the CDR3 is TGCGCCAGCAGCCCACGGACTAGCGGGAGGGCCCTGGAGACCCAGTACTTC. Protein product: CASSPRTSGRALETQYF.